Following are 15 T cell receptor beta chains from one sample sequenced in a study of PD-L1 blockade in urothelial cancer. TCRdb's table, derived via immunoSEQ multiplex PCR, lists solely in-frame clones and lacks some. The repertoire has 40,000 to 45,000 clones, about 90% of them found once; the top ten carry less than 8%. Documented time point: peripheral blood 6 weeks after treatment start. Material: PBMCs, obtained around atezolizumab (anti-PD-L1) treatment. The receptors originated from a man between 65 and 80 years old with urothelial cancer.

The chain combines TRBV5-1 with TRBJ1-1; D perhaps matches TRBD1 (5 bases). The V end lost 3 bases, the J end lost 1 base, and 7 bases lay between the germline ends. The CDR3 covers 13 residues. The V gene's germline CDR1 is SGHRS and CDR2 YFSETQ. As DNA, the CDR3 is TGCGCCAGCAGCTGGGGGGAGAACACTGAAGCTTTCTTT. The encoded protein is CASSWGENTEAFF. The variable domain in full, with the rest retrieved from reference TRBV5-1 and TRBJ1-1, is KAGVTQTPRYLIKTRGQQVTLSCSPISGHRSVSWYQQTPGQGLQFLFEYFSETQRNKGNFPGRFSGRQFSNSRSEMNVSTLELGDSALYLCASSWGENTEAFFGQGTRLTVV.

The chain joins TRBV5-1 to TRBJ2-7, with 10 bases aligning to TRBD2. CDR3 size: 14 residues. V dropped 4 bases and J dropped 4; count of bases not matched to a gene: 5. Germline CDR1 is SGHRS and CDR2 is YFSETQ. The CDR3 DNA is TGCGCCAGCAGCAAACTAGCGGGATCATACGAGCAGTACTTC. It is translated as CASSKLAGSYEQYF.

This clone was recorded once. The chain recombines TRBV10-3 with TRBJ2-5; D gene ambiguous. V was clipped by 3 bases and J by 4 bases, with 9 bases between them. Germline CDR1 reads ENHRY; CDR2 reads SYGVKD. The CDR3 has 13 amino acids. The CDR3 DNA is TGTGCCATCAGTGATGAATTCGGAGAGACCCAGTACTTC. The encoded protein is CAISDEFGETQYF.

The chain combines TRBV29-1 with TRBJ2-7, with 9 bases that match TRBD1. CDR1 and CDR2 (germline): SQVTM, ANQGSEA. J gave up 0 bases and V 6 bases, and 9 bases lay outside the gene matches. The CDR3 is made up of 15 amino acids. The CDR3 spells CSVEDRGSSSYEQYF. For the CDR3, the DNA is TGCAGCGTCGAGGACAGGGGTTCCAGCTCCTACGAGCAGTACTTC.

V and J are TRBV10-3 and TRBJ2-7; 8 bases line up with TRBD1. The CDR3 is 15 amino acids. The germline V gene has CDR1 ENHRY and CDR2 SYGVKD. The V gene end was trimmed by 3 bases and the J gene end by 2 bases; junction bases not matched to a gene: 6. CDR3 nucleotide sequence: TGTGCCATCAGTGACCCCGGGACAGGCCCCTACGAGCAGTACTTC. Protein sequence: CAISDPGTGPYEQYF.

This clone was seen a few times. The chain uses TRBV5-1 and TRBJ2-5; TRBD2 aligns across 9 bases. Germline-derived CDR1 and CDR2 are SGHRS and YFSETQ. This CDR3 has 16 residues. The junction had 7 bases not matched to a gene; V was cut back by 0 bases and J by 4 bases. This CDR3 reads CASSLGPAGGTETQYF. The CDR3, as DNA: TGCGCCAGCAGCTTGGGCCCAGCGGGAGGAACAGAGACCCAGTACTTC.

The rearrangement joins TRBV7-8 to TRBJ1-2, with 9 positions matching TRBD1. Per the germline V gene, CDR1 is SGHVS and CDR2 is FQNEAQ. The J segment lost 3 bases and the V segment lost 2 bases, leaving 7 bases of the junction unmatched. The CDR3 has 16 residues. CDR3 DNA: TGTGCCAGCAGCTTAACTGGACAGGGGAATGACTATGGCTACACCTTC. Protein: CASSLTGQGNDYGYTF.

The CDR3 region has the DNA TGTGCCAGCAGTTTGTCCGGGACAGGGGGCTTGCAGTACTTC. Protein sequence: CASSLSGTGGLQYF. V and J are TRBV28 and TRBJ2-7; the match to TRBD1 covers 12 bases. This CDR3 is 14 amino acids long. Germline V gene sequence: CDR1 MDHEN, CDR2 SYDVKM. Trimming took 3 bases from V and 9 from J; bases not matched to a gene: 6.

This sequence joins TRBV28 and TRBJ2-7; 9 bases fit TRBD1. Germline V gene sequence: CDR1 MDHEN, CDR2 SYDVKM. The CDR3 runs 15 residues. Trimming cost V 6 bases and J 5 bases; bases outside gene matches: 11. CDR3 protein: CASSLGGTGWNEQYF. As DNA, the CDR3 is TGTGCCAGCAGCCTAGGGGGGACAGGGTGGAACGAGCAGTACTTC.

The sample holds one count of this clone. V and J are TRBV19 and TRBJ1-2; no firm D call. Per germline, CDR1 LNHDA and CDR2 SQIVND (reference sequence). The length of the CDR3 is 13 residues. Trimming pared 2 bases from V and 3 bases from J, leaving 7 bases between. CDR3 in amino acids: CASSINGDYGYTF. The CDR3 nucleotides are TGTGCCAGTAGTATAAATGGAGACTATGGCTACACCTTC. The variable domain in full, completed from reference TRBV19 and TRBJ1-2, reads DGGITQSPKYLFRKEGQNVTLSCEQNLNHDAMYWYRQDPGQGLRLIYYSQIVNDFQKGDIAEGYSVSREKKESFPLTVTSAQKNPTAFYLCASSINGDYGYTFGSGTRLTVV.

This chain connects TRBV6-5 to TRBJ2-5; tentatively, D is TRBD2 (6 bases). Germline V gene sequence: CDR1 MNHEY, CDR2 SVGAGI. The CDR3 covers 15 residues. Trimming removed 6 bases from V and 2 bases from J, with 16 bases in between. The CDR3 bases are TGTGCCAGCAGCCCGGGACTGGATAGGCAAGAGACCCAGTACTTC. Amino acids: CASSPGLDRQETQYF.

The gene calls are TRBV10-2 and TRBJ2-3; tentatively, D is TRBD1 (6 bases). Per the germline V gene, CDR1 is WSHSY and CDR2 is SAAADI. This CDR3 is 12 amino acids long. V was trimmed by 10 bases and J by 0 bases, leaving 8 bases between them. CDR3 nucleotide sequence: TGCGCCACCGGACAGAGCACAGATACGCAGTATTTT. Translation: CATGQSTDTQYF.

The gene calls are TRBV27 and TRBJ2-7, with D possibly TRBD1 on 5 matching bases. Germline CDR1 reads MNHEY; CDR2 reads SMNVEV (reference sequence). The ends were cut back, 6 bases at V and 0 bases at J, with 9 bases in the middle. This CDR3 is built from 13 residues. The CDR3 nucleotides are TGTGCCAGCAGCTTCAGGGACTCCTACGAGCAGTACTTC. Translating it yields CASSFRDSYEQYF.

V gene TRBV29-1 combines with J gene TRBJ2-7, with a tentative D call TRBD1 (6 bases). V lost 7 bases and J lost 2, with 12 bases in between. This CDR3 region has 12 residues. CDR1 is SQVTM, CDR2 ANQGSEA, per germline. CDR3 sequence reads: CSAMDRPYEQYF. DNA for the CDR3: TGCAGCGCGATGGACAGACCCTACGAGCAGTACTTC.

The chain links TRBV30 to TRBJ2-3, with a possible D match to TRBD2 (6 bases). The germline gives CDR1 GTSNPN, CDR2 SVGIG (reference sequence). The germline V and J ends were trimmed by 1 base and 0 bases, with 11 bases remaining between them. The CDR3 is 15 amino acids. CDR3 bases: TGTGCCTGGAGTGAATTAGCGGCCAGCACAGATACGCAGTATTTT. Translated, it gives CAWSELAASTDTQYF.